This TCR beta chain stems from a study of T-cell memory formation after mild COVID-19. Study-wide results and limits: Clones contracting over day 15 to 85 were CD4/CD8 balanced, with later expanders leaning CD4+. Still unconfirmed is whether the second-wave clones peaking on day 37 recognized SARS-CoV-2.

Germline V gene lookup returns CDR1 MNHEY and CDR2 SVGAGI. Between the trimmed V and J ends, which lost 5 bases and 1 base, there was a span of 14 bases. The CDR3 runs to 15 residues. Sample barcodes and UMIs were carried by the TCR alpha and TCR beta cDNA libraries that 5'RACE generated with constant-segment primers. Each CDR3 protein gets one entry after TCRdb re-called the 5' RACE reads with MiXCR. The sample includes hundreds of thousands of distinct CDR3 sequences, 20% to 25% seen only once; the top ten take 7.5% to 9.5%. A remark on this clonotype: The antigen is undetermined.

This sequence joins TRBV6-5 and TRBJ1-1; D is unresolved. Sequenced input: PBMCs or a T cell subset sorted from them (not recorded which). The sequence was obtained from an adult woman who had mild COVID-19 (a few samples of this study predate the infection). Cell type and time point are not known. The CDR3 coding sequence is TGTGCCAGCAGTCCCGACAAGGTTCCGAACACTGAAGCTTTCTTT. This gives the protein CASSPDKVPNTEAFF.